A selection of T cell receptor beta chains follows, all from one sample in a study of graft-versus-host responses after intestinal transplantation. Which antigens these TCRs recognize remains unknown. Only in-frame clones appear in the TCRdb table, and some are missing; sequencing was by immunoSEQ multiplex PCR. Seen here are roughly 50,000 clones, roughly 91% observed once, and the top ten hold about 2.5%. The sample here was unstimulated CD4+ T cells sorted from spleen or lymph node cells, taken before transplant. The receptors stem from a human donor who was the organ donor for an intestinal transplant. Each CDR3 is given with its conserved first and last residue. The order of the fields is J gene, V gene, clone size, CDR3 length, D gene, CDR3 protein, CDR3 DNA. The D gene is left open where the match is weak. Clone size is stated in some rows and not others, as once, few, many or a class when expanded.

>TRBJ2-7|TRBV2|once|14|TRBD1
CASNYGTGIYEQYF
TGTGCCAGCAACTACGGGACAGGGATCTACGAGCAGTACTTC
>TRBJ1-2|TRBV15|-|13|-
CATSREGGDGYTF
TGTGCCACCAGCAGAGAAGGAGGGGACGGCTACACCTTC
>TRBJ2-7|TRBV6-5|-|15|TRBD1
CASSRTQGASYEQYF
TGTGCCAGCAGCCGGACCCAGGGGGCCTCCTACGAGCAGTACTTC
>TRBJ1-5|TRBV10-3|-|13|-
CAISDGGNQPQHF
TGTGCCATCAGTGACGGGGGCAATCAGCCCCAGCATTTT
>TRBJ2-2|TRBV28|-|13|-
CASIDRNTGELFF
TGTGCCAGCATTGACAGGAACACCGGGGAGCTGTTTTTT
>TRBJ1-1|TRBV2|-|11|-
CASSMNTEAFF
TGTGCCAGCAGTATGAACACTGAAGCTTTCTTT
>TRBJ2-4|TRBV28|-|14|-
CASSLGRFLDIQYF
TGTGCCAGCAGCCTCGGACGGTTTTTGGACATTCAGTACTTC
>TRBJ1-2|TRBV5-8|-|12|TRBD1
CASSPDRVGYTF
TGTGCCAGCAGCCCCGACAGGGTCGGCTACACCTTC
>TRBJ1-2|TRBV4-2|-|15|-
CASSQDRSGNYGYTF
TGTGCCAGCAGCCAAGATCGTAGCGGAAACTATGGCTACACCTTC
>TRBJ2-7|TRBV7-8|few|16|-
CASSLRQGLGSYEQYF
TGTGCCAGCAGCTTAAGGCAGGGTTTAGGATCCTACGAGCAGTACTTC
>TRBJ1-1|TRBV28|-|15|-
CASSLTFTGTTEAFF
TGTGCCAGCAGTTTAACTTTCACCGGGACCACTGAAGCTTTCTTT
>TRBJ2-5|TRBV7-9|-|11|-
CASSSQETQYF
TGTGCCAGCAGCTCCCAAGAGACCCAGTACTTC
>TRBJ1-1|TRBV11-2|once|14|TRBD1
CASSLNQGETEAFF
TGTGCCAGCAGCTTAAATCAGGGGGAGACTGAAGCTTTCTTT
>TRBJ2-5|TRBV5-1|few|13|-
CASSLAGGETQYF
TGCGCCAGCAGCCTAGCAGGGGGGGAGACCCAGTACTTC
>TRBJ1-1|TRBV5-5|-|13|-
CASSLAADTEAFF
TGTGCCAGCAGCTTGGCCGCTGACACTGAAGCTTTCTTT
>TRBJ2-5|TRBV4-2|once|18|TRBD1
CASSQGFGTGGKGETQYF
TGTGCCAGCAGCCAAGGGTTCGGGACAGGGGGCAAAGGGGAGACCCAGTACTTC
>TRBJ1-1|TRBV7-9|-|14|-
CASSLQNMNTEAFF
TGTGCCAGCAGCTTACAGAACATGAACACTGAAGCTTTCTTT
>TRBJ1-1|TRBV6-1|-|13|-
CASSASEDTEAFF
TGTGCCAGCAGTGCATCGGAGGACACTGAAGCTTTCTTT
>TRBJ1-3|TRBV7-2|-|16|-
CASSLGQVTSGNTIYF
TGTGCCAGCAGCTTGGGACAAGTTACCTCTGGAAACACCATATATTTT
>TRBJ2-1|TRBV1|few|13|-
CTSSQGNNLRQFF
TGCACCAGCAGCCAAGGCAACAACCTCAGGCAGTTCTTC
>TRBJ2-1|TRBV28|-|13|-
CASRTDSYNEQFF
TGTGCCAGCAGGACGGACTCCTACAATGAGCAGTTCTTC
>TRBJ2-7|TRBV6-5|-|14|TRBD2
CASRGLASSYEQYF
TGTGCCAGCAGAGGACTAGCGTCCTCCTACGAGCAGTACTTC
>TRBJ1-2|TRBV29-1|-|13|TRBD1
CSDGGQGNYGYTF
TGCAGCGACGGAGGACAGGGAAACTATGGCTACACCTTC
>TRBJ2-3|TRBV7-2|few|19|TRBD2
CASSLGFGGLAGVADTQYF
TGTGCCAGCAGCTTAGGATTCGGCGGACTAGCGGGAGTGGCAGATACGCAGTATTTT
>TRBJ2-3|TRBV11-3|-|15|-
CASSLEQGSTDTQYF
TGTGCCAGCAGCTTAGAACAGGGCAGCACAGATACGCAGTATTTT
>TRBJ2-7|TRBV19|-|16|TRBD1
CASSIGTGGLRDEQYF
TGTGCCAGTAGTATCGGGACAGGGGGCCTTAGGGACGAGCAGTACTTC
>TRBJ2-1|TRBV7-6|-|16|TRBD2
CASSQLLGGGFNEQFF
TGTGCCAGCAGCCAACTCCTGGGGGGAGGGTTTAATGAGCAGTTCTTC
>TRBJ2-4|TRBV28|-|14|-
CASSSRRGKNIQYF
TGTGCCAGCAGTTCCCGCCGGGGCAAGAACATTCAGTACTTC
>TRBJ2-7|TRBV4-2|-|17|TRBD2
CASSQDLLLAGGREQYF
TGTGCCAGCAGCCAAGATCTATTGCTAGCGGGAGGTAGGGAGCAGTACTTC
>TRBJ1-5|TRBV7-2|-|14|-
CASSLDKGGQPQHF
TGTGCCAGCAGCTTAGATAAGGGGGGGCAGCCCCAGCATTTT
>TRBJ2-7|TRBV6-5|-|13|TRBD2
CASGRLAEYEQYF
TGTGCCAGCGGGCGACTAGCGGAATACGAGCAGTACTTC
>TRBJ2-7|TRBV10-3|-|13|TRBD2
CAIGGRGGHEQYF
TGTGCCATCGGCGGGAGGGGGGGGCACGAGCAGTACTTC
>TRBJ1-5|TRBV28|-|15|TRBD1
CASSSQGARGQPQHF
TGTGCCAGCAGTTCTCAGGGGGCGCGAGGTCAGCCCCAGCATTTT
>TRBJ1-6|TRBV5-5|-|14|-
CASNIQGINSPLHF
TGTGCCAGCAACATACAGGGAATTAATTCACCCCTCCACTTT
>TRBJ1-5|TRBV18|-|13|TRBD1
CASSEDRHQPQHF
TGTGCCAGCTCCGAGGACAGGCATCAGCCCCAGCATTTT
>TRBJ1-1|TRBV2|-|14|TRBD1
CASSVRTGLTEAFF
TGTGCCAGCAGTGTACGGACAGGGTTGACTGAAGCTTTCTTT
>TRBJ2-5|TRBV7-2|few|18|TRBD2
CASSVQGLAGVPQETQYF
TGTGCCAGCAGCGTACAGGGACTAGCGGGCGTACCCCAAGAGACCCAGTACTTC
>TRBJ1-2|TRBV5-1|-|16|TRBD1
CASSSTPDRGGGGYTF
TGCGCCAGCAGCTCCACCCCCGACAGGGGTGGCGGTGGCTACACCTTC
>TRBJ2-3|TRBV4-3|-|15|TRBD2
CASSRLAGGPDTQYF
TGCGCCAGCAGCCGACTAGCGGGAGGGCCAGATACACAGTATTTT
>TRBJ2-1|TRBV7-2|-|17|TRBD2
CASSLDTPLLAGVGEFF
TGTGCCAGCAGCTTAGACACCCCGCTACTAGCGGGAGTAGGTGAGTTCTTC
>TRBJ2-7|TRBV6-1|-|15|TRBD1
CASSEGGQGSYEQYF
TGTGCCAGCAGTGAAGGGGGACAGGGCTCCTACGAGCAGTACTTC
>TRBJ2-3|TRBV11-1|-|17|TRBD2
CASSLVGTIPSTDTQYF
TGTGCCAGCAGCTTAGTCGGGACTATTCCAAGCACAGATACGCAGTATTTT
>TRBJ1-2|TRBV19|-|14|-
CASSIGPGFGGYTF
TGTGCCAGTAGTATAGGCCCGGGCTTTGGTGGCTACACCTTC
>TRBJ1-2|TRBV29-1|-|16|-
CSVEIMGGWANYGYTF
TGCAGCGTTGAAATTATGGGGGGTTGGGCTAACTATGGCTACACCTTC
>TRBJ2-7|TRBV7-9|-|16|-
CASSLAFAYGSYEQYF
TGTGCCAGCAGCTTAGCGTTTGCCTATGGCTCCTACGAGCAGTACTTC
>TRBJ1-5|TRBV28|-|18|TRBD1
CASSSPGQGDYSNQPQHF
TGTGCCAGCAGTTCCCCCGGACAGGGAGACTATAGCAATCAGCCCCAGCATTTT
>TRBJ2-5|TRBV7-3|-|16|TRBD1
CASSPTTGLHQETQYF
TGTGCCAGCAGCCCGACGACAGGGCTCCACCAGGAGACCCAGTACTTC
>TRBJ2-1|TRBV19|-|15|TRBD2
CASSPGTSGSNEQFF
TGTGCCAGTAGCCCCGGGACTAGCGGGAGTAATGAGCAGTTCTTC
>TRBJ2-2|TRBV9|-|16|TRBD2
CASSVGLAGGTGELFF
TGTGCCAGCAGCGTGGGGCTAGCGGGAGGAACCGGGGAGCTGTTTTTT
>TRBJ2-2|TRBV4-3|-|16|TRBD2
CASSPWTSGNTGELFF
TGCGCCAGCAGCCCCTGGACTAGCGGGAACACCGGGGAGCTGTTTTTT
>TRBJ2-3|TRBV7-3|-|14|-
CASSPGHSTDTQYF
TGTGCCAGCAGCCCGGGACACAGCACAGATACGCAGTATTTT
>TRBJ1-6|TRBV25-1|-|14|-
CASSEQGFNSPLHF
TGTGCCAGCAGTGAACAGGGGTTTAATTCACCCCTCCACTTT
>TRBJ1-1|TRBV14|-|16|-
CASSAAGRGANTEAFF
TGTGCCAGCAGCGCGGCAGGGAGGGGAGCAAACACTGAAGCTTTCTTT
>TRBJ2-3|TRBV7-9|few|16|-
CASSLGQRPGTDTQYF
TGTGCCAGCAGCTTAGGCCAGCGCCCGGGCACAGATACGCAGTATTTT